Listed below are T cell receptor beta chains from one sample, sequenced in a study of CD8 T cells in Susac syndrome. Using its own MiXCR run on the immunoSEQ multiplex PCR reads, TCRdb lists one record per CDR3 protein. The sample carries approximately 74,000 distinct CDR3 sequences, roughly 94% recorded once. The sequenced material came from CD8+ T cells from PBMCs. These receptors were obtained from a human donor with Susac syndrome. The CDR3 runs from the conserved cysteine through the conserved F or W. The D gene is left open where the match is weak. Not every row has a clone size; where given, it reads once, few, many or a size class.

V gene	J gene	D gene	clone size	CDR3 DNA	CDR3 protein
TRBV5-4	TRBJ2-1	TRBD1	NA	TGTGCCAGCAGCTATCAGGGGGTGACCTACAATGAGCAGTTCTTC	CASSYQGVTYNEQFF
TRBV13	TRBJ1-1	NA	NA	TGTGCCAGCAGCTTACGCGGGGGGCTGGTTGAAGCTTTCTTT	CASSLRGGLVEAFF
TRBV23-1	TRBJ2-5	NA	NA	TGCGCCAGCCGCGGACGGGAACAAGAGACCCAGTACTTC	CASRGREQETQYF
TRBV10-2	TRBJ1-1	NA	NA	TGCGCCAGCAGTGAGTCGCAGGGGCCAGTTGAAGCTTTCTTT	CASSESQGPVEAFF
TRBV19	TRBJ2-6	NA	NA	TGTGCCAGTACAAGCGGATTGGGGGCCAACGTCCTGACTTTC	CASTSGLGANVLTF
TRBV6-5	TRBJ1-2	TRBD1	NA	TGTGCCAGCAGCAACGACCGGGACAGGCGGTATGGCTACACCTTC	CASSNDRDRRYGYTF
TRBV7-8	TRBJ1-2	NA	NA	TGTGCCAGCAGCTTCCACGGGAGCCCCTATGGCTACACCTTC	CASSFHGSPYGYTF
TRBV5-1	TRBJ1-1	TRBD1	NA	TGTGCCAGCAGCACGGGACAGGGAGGCACTGAAGCTTTCTTT	CASSTGQGGTEAFF
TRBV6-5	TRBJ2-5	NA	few	TGTGCCAGCAGTCTCGGATACCAAGAGACCCAGTACTTC	CASSLGYQETQYF
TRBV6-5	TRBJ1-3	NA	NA	TGTGCCAGCAGTTACTCCGGTATCTCTGGAAACACCATATATTTT	CASSYSGISGNTIYF
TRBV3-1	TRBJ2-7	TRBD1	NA	TGTGCCAGCAGCCCGACGGGACAGGGTTTATTCGAGCAGTACTTC	CASSPTGQGLFEQYF
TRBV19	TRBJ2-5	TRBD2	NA	TGTGCCAGTAGTCCGACTAGCGGCTGGGAGACCCAGTACTTC	CASSPTSGWETQYF
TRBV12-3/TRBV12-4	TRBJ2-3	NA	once	TGTGCCAGCAGTTCCCCAGGGTACACAGATACGCAGTATTTT	CASSSPGYTDTQYF
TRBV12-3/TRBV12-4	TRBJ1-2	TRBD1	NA	TGTGCCAGCAGCCTGCCCGGACAGGGGAACTATGGCTACACCTTC	CASSLPGQGNYGYTF
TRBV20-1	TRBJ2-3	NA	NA	TGCAGTGCCCACTACATGCTCACAGATACGCAGTATTTT	CSAHYMLTDTQYF
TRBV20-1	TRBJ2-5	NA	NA	TGCAGTGCTAGAGATCTGGCCCTGGAAGAAGAGACCCAGTACTTC	CSARDLALEEETQYF
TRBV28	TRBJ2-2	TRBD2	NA	TGTGCCAGCAGTTCTAGCGGGAGCGTTCAGGTCGGGGAGCTGTTTTTT	CASSSSGSVQVGELFF
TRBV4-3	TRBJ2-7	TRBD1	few	TGCGCCAGCAGCCAGAACTCCGGGACAGGGTTGTACGAGCAGTACTTC	CASSQNSGTGLYEQYF
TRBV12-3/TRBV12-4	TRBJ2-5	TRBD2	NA	TGTGCCAGCAGTTTACCTAGCGGAAGACAAGAGACCCAGTACTTC	CASSLPSGRQETQYF
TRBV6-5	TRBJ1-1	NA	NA	TGTGCCAGCAGTTACTGGGGTATCTCGGAGACTGAAGCTTTCTTT	CASSYWGISETEAFF
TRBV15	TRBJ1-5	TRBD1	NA	TGTGCCACAGGGGAGGGGGCAAGCAATCAGCCCCAGCATTTT	CATGEGASNQPQHF
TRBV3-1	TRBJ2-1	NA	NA	TGTGCCAGCAGCTACCTCAATGAGCAGTTCTTC	CASSYLNEQFF
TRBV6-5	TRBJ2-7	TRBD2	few	TGTGCCAGCAGTTTTTCCCTTAGCGGGAGCTCCCTTTCAGAGCAGTACTTC	CASSFSLSGSSLSEQYF
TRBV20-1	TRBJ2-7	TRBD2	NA	TGCAGTGCCAGACTAGCGGGGGCTAATTTTCGGGGCGAGCAGTACTTC	CSARLAGANFRGEQYF
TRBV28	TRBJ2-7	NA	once	TGTGCCAGCAGCCCGTTAGGGGTCCCGAGCTCCTACGAGCAGTACTTC	CASSPLGVPSSYEQYF
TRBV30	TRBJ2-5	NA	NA	TGTGCCTGGAGTGTATCGCCACTAAACCAAGAGACCCAGTACTTC	CAWSVSPLNQETQYF
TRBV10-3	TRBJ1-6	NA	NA	TGTGCCATCAGTGACCGGGGAGACCGGGGGTCTTCACCCCTCCACTTT	CAISDRGDRGSSPLHF
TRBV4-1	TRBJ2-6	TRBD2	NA	TGCGCCAGCAGCCAAGGCGCCGGGACTAGCGCGAAAAGCCCCGGAACCTCTGGGGCCAACGTCCTGACTTTC	CASSQGAGTSAKSPGTSGANVLTF
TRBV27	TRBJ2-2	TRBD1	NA	TGTGCCAGCAGTCCGGGACAGTTCACCGGGGAGCTGTTTTTT	CASSPGQFTGELFF
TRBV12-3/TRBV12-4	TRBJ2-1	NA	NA	TGTGCCAGCAGTCCCTTTAATGATGAGCAGTTCTTC	CASSPFNDEQFF
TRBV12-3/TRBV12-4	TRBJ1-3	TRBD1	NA	TGTGCCAGCAGTCCCGACCCGACAGGGCACTCCTCTGGAAACACCATATATTTT	CASSPDPTGHSSGNTIYF
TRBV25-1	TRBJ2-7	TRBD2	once	TGTGCCAGCAGTGGCAGACTAGCGGGTTACGAGCAGTACTTC	CASSGRLAGYEQYF